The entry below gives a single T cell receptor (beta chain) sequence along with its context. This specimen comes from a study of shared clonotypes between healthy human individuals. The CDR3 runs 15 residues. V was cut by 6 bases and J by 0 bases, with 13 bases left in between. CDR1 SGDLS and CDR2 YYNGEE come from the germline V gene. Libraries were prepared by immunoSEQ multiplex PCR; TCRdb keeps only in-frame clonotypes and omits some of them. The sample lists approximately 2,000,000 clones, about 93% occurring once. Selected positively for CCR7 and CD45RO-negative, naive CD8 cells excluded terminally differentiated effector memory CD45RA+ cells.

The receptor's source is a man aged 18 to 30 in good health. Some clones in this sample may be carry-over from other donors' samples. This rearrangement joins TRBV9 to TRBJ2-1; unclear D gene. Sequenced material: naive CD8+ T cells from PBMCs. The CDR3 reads CASTRSGSSYNEQFF. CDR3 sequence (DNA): TGTGCCAGCACCCGGTCGGGTAGCTCCTACAATGAGCAGTTCTTC.